These 19 T cell receptor beta chains were sequenced from one sample in a study of beta chain features in type 1 diabetes. Study-wide findings and caveats: TCRB CDR3s from Type 1 diabetes patients were moderately but significantly shorter in all four CD4+ subsets.

No antigen has been assigned to these receptors. The sequenced template was cDNA made from the entire isolated RNA. Using immunoSEQ multiplex PCR, the repertoire was profiled, and TCRdb retains in-frame clones only, with some absent. Among about 700,000 clones listed, 13% were seen once. Sequenced input: naive CD4+ T cells from blood. The receptors originated from a man in his late teens or twenties with type 1 diabetes.

This clone turned up a few times. The rearrangement uses TRBV15 and TRBJ1-4; no definite D call. Per the germline V gene, CDR1 is LNHNV and CDR2 is YYDKDF (reference sequence). V lost 4 bases to trimming and J lost 5 bases, with 11 bases between them. This CDR3 contains 14 residues. The CDR3 nucleotides read TGTGCCACCAGCATAGCCCGGGGAAATGAAAAACTGTTTTTT. Translated: CATSIARGNEKLFF.

This clone was seen only a few times. The rearrangement uses TRBV7-9 and TRBJ1-2; TRBD1 is a possible D gene (6 bases). Germline V CDR1 and CDR2: SEHNR, FQNEAQ (reference sequence). V gave up 1 base and J gave up 0 bases, with 21 bases separating them. There are 19 residues in the CDR3. CDR3 in DNA: TGTGCCAGCAGCTTAGTCCTTGGGGACACCGGAGGGGCTAACTATGGCTACACCTTC. Amino acid sequence: CASSLVLGDTGGANYGYTF.

The rearrangement uses TRBV6-1 and TRBJ1-2; TRBD1 matches 9 bases. V lost 0 bases and J lost 8; bases outside the gene matches: 7. This CDR3 is 15 amino acids long. Germline CDR1 MNHNS, CDR2 SASEGT. This CDR3 reads CASSEASGQGLGYTF. CDR3 DNA sequence: TGTGCCAGCAGTGAAGCCTCCGGACAGGGGTTAGGCTACACCTTC.

The J gene is TRBJ1-1, the V gene TRBV7-2; the D is unclear. CDR1 is SGHTA, CDR2 FQGNSA, per germline. This CDR3 is 14 amino acids long. V was clipped by 1 base and J by 3 bases, with 9 bases between them. The CDR3 DNA sequence: TGTGCCAGCAGCTTAGTGTGGGCGGACACTGAAGCTTTCTTT. The encoded protein is CASSLVWADTEAFF.

The V gene is TRBV5-1, the J gene TRBJ2-3; D gene ambiguous. V lost 0 bases and J 2 bases, leaving 7 bases between the germline ends. The length of the CDR3 is 14 residues. Germline V gene sequence: CDR1 SGHRS, CDR2 YFSETQ. This CDR3 is CASSLEPHTDTQYF. In nucleotides, the CDR3 is TGCGCCAGCAGCTTGGAACCCCACACAGATACGCAGTATTTT.

V is TRBV4-2 and J is TRBJ1-2, with 8 bases that match TRBD1. Germline V gene sequence: CDR1 LGHNA, CDR2 YNFKEQ. The V and J ends lost 0 bases and 6 bases, in that order; junction bases with no gene match: 3. The CDR3 covers 14 residues. Here the CDR3 DNA reads TGTGCCAGCAGCCAAGATGCGGACAGGGATGGCTACACCTTC. This translates into CASSQDADRDGYTF.

In regard to this clone: The same CDR3 also results from other DNA sequences found in this sample. V is TRBV28 and J is TRBJ1-2; tentative D call: TRBD1 (5 bases). V shed 3 bases and J shed 5 bases, with 7 bases lying between them. The germline V gene has CDR1 MDHEN and CDR2 SYDVKM. This CDR3 region has 12 residues. The CDR3 region is CASSFGGYGYTF. CDR3 sequence (DNA): TGTGCCAGCAGTTTTGGGGGATATGGCTACACCTTC.

The chain has TRBV7-8 and TRBJ1-4; D unresolved. V was trimmed by 2 bases and J by 8 bases, leaving 9 bases between them. CDR1 SGHVS and CDR2 FQNEAQ come from the germline V gene. CDR3 length: 13 amino acids. The CDR3 here is CASSLFENEKLFF. In nucleotides, the CDR3 is TGTGCCAGCAGCTTATTCGAGAACGAAAAACTGTTTTTT.

V gene TRBV4-2 combines with J gene TRBJ2-3; D is possibly TRBD1 (5 bases). Germline CDR1 is LGHNA and CDR2 is YNFKEQ. V was cut by 1 base and J by 0 bases, with 11 bases left in between. The CDR3 sequence is 16 residues long. The CDR3 nucleotides read TGTGCCAGCAGCCAAGGCCAGGGAAGGAGCACAGATACGCAGTATTTT. This translates into CASSQGQGRSTDTQYF.

This clone was found a few times. The chain carries TRBV5-1 and TRBJ1-5; no reliable D call. This CDR3 has 14 residues. V lost 1 base and J lost 4, with 9 bases in between. The germline gives CDR1 SGHRS, CDR2 YFSETQ. The CDR3 loop reads CASSLLPTNQPQHF. The CDR3 bases are TGCGCCAGCAGCTTGTTACCAACTAATCAGCCCCAGCATTTT.

This clone was observed a handful of times. The chain combines TRBV29-1 with TRBJ1-4; no definite D call. The V gene's germline CDR1 is SQVTM and CDR2 ANQGSEA. V dropped 6 bases and J dropped 4 bases, with 12 bases sitting between them. CDR3 length: 13 residues. In DNA, the CDR3 is TGCAGCGTGGGGTCAGACCTTAATGAAAAACTGTTTTTT. Translated, it gives CSVGSDLNEKLFF.

This chain links TRBV7-9 with TRBJ2-5; 10 bases fit TRBD1. The CDR3 has 15 amino acids. Trimming cost V 2 bases and J 5 bases; bases outside gene matches: 5. Germline V gene data show CDR1 as SEHNR and CDR2 as FQNEAQ (reference sequence). The CDR3 protein is CASSLQGQGWETQYF. The CDR3 coding sequence is TGTGCCAGCAGCTTACAGGGACAGGGGTGGGAGACCCAGTACTTC.

The chain is built from TRBV9 and TRBJ2-5; no clear D. Trimming took 0 bases from V and 1 from J, leaving 7 bases between them. This CDR3 contains 14 residues. Germline values: CDR1 SGDLS, CDR2 YYNGEE. CDR3 in DNA: TGTGCCAGCAGCGTAGACTTTCTCCAAGAGACCCAGTACTTC. As protein: CASSVDFLQETQYF.

This clone was observed a handful of times. The chain has TRBV7-2 and TRBJ2-5; TRBD2 aligns across 9 bases. Per the germline V gene, CDR1 is SGHTA and CDR2 is FQGNSA. This CDR3 comprises 14 residues. Losses at the gene ends were 4 bases for V and 3 bases for J; bases not matched to a gene: 3. CDR3 in amino acids: CASSSRLAEETQYF. CDR3 nucleotide sequence: TGTGCCAGCAGCTCCCGACTAGCGGAAGAGACCCAGTACTTC.

The genes are TRBV19 and TRBJ1-5; 9 nucleotides align to TRBD1. V was clipped by 5 bases and J by 6 bases; unmatched bases: 11. Per germline, CDR1 LNHDA and CDR2 SQIVND (reference sequence). The CDR3 length is 16 residues. The CDR3: CASSGKGQGFGQPQHF. As DNA, the CDR3 is TGTGCCAGTAGTGGCAAGGGACAGGGCTTCGGTCAGCCCCAGCATTTT.

V and J are TRBV7-8 and TRBJ2-5; perhaps TRBD1 as D (6 bases). Germline V gene data show CDR1 as SGHVS and CDR2 as FQNEAQ. The V end lost 0 bases, the J end lost 7 bases, and 12 bases lay between the germline ends. This CDR3 has 14 amino acids. CDR3 in amino acids: CASSLATGMGTQYF. The DNA for the CDR3 is TGTGCCAGCAGCTTAGCTACAGGGATGGGGACCCAGTACTTC.

This chain links TRBV23-1 with TRBJ1-2; TRBD1 is a possible D gene (5 bases). TRBV23-1 counts as an open reading frame of uncertain function. The V end was cut by 0 bases, the J end by 5 bases, with 13 bases between. The CDR3 extends over 15 amino acids. The CDR3 sequence: CASSQSGPGSYGYTF. The CDR3, as DNA: TGCGCCAGCAGTCAATCCGGCCCAGGGTCTTATGGCTACACCTTC.

This clone appeared a few times. V gene TRBV5-5 combines with J gene TRBJ1-2; unclear D gene. The V end lost 4 bases, the J end lost 2 bases, and 9 bases lay between the germline ends. From germline, CDR1 is SGHKS and CDR2 YYEKEE (reference sequence). The CDR3 sequence is 13 residues long. This CDR3 is CASSRRMNYGYTF. The CDR3 DNA reads TGTGCCAGCAGCCGGAGGATGAACTATGGCTACACCTTC. Variable domain in full (rest from reference TRBV5-5 and TRBJ1-2): DAGVTQSPTHLIKTRGQQVTLRCSPISGHKSVSWYQQVLGQGPQFIFQYYEKEERGRGNFPDRFSARQFPNYSSELNVNALLLGDSALYLCASSRRMNYGYTFGSGTRLTVV.

This clone has just a few counts. V is TRBV11-3 and J is TRBJ1-2; the D gene is possibly TRBD1 (5 bases). The CDR3 sequence is 13 residues long. V was shortened by 3 bases and J by 8 bases, with 13 bases between the two germline ends. Germline V gives CDR1 SGHNT, CDR2 YENEEA. The CDR3 DNA sequence: TGTGCCAGCAGCTTTGATCGGGGCTGGGGCTACACCTTC. Protein product: CASSFDRGWGYTF.